One and the same sample provided the 8 T cell receptor beta chains below, sequenced in a study of T-cell memory formation after mild COVID-19. TCRdb fed the 5' RACE reads into MiXCR, producing one record per CDR3 protein. The sample consists of roughly 300,000 distinct CDR3 sequences, about 13% of them appearing once. Sequenced material: PBMCs or a T cell subset sorted from them (not recorded which). The receptors derive from a man aged 18 to 29 who had mild COVID-19 (a few samples of this study predate the infection). Cell type and time point are not known.

CDR3: CATHRGSTEAFF. The CDR3 region has the DNA TGTGCCACCCACCGAGGGAGCACTGAAGCTTTCTTT. The gene calls are TRBV12-3 or TRBV12-4 and TRBJ1-1; no firm D call. V was cut by 10 bases and J by 4 bases, with 13 bases left in between. The CDR3 runs to 12 residues.

The genes are TRBV12-3 or TRBV12-4 and TRBJ2-7; 7 bases fit TRBD2. V dropped 6 bases and J dropped 3; count of bases not matched to a gene: 14. CDR3 length equals 16 residues. The CDR3 loop is CASSLGSGGRNYEQYF. For the CDR3, the DNA is TGTGCCAGCAGCCTTGGGTCGGGGGGACGTAACTACGAGCAGTACTTC.

This chain joins TRBV28 and TRBJ2-1; no definite D call. V was trimmed by 3 bases and J by 8 bases, leaving 20 bases between them. The length of the CDR3 is 16 residues. Germline assignment: CDR1 MDHEN and CDR2 SYDVKM. CDR3 bases: TGTGCCAGCAGTTTCAGTGGATTCGTGGGTTTCGATGAGCAGTTCTTC. It specifies CASSFSGFVGFDEQFF.

CDR3 coding DNA: TGTGCCAGCAGTTACTGGCGTGGAGGGGCCAACGTCCTGACTTTC. Translated: CASSYWRGGANVLTF. The chain combines TRBV6-2 or TRBV6-3 with TRBJ2-6; D is ambiguous. Between the trimmed V and J ends, which lost 1 base and 4 bases, there was a span of 8 bases. Germline loops: CDR1 MNHEY, CDR2 SVGEGT. This CDR3 is 15 amino acids long.

This chain uses TRBV5-6 with TRBJ1-1, with D maybe TRBD1 (5 bases). The germline V and J ends were trimmed by 4 bases and 5 bases, with 12 bases remaining between them. Germline loops: CDR1 SGHDT, CDR2 YYEEEE. This CDR3 has 13 amino acids. The CDR3: CASSTGGGTEAFF. DNA for the CDR3: TGTGCCAGCAGCACAGGAGGTGGGACTGAAGCTTTCTTT.

This clonotype was seen a handful of times. The rearrangement joins TRBV5-1 to TRBJ2-2, with D perhaps TRBD1 (6 bases). CDR3 length equals 15 residues. V lost 4 bases, J lost 1 base, and 11 bases lay in between. CDR1 is SGHRS and CDR2 is YFSETQ in the germline V gene. CDR3 in DNA: TGCGCCAGCAGCCAAGGCAGGGGGAACACCGGGGAGCTGTTTTTT. Translation: CASSQGRGNTGELFF.

V gene TRBV9 combines with J gene TRBJ2-1; a possible D gene is TRBD2 (6 bases). The CDR3 sequence is 18 residues long. Germline values: CDR1 SGDLS, CDR2 YYNGEE. Trimming pared 3 bases from V and 0 bases from J, leaving 19 bases between. The CDR3 sequence is CASSGPGGPSSSYNEQFF. The CDR3 DNA reads as TGTGCCAGCAGCGGGCCCGGGGGACCCTCGAGCTCCTACAATGAGCAGTTCTTC.

DNA for the CDR3: TGCGCCAGCAGCCAAGACGCGGGTGGCTACACCTTC. Amino acids: CASSQDAGGYTF. The V and J genes are TRBV4-1 and TRBJ1-2, with D hard to call. Germline CDR1 MGHRA, CDR2 YSYEKL. This CDR3 is built from 12 residues. Trimming left V 0 bases short and J 7 bases short, with 6 bases between.